The 20 T cell receptor beta chains in this list originate from one sample, sequenced in a study of blood T cell repertoires in COVID-19. Here immunoSEQ multiplex PCR was the method, and the copy in TCRdb shows in-frame clones only, minus some. The data hold 400,000 to 500,000 clones, with approximately 87% observed a single time. Sequencing was carried out using PBMCs or T cells enriched from blood (not recorded which). These receptor sequences come from a woman aged 40 to 49 who had recovered from COVID-19.

The chain carries TRBV9 and TRBJ1-1; possibly TRBD1 for D (5 bases). Germline CDR1 is SGDLS and CDR2 is YYNGEE. Trimming shortened V by 3 bases and J by 3 bases, and 9 bases separated the two germline ends. CDR3 length: 13 residues. The CDR3 nucleotides read TGTGCCAGCAGCGGCCAGGGATACACTGAAGCTTTCTTT. This sequence encodes CASSGQGYTEAFF.

This chain links TRBV11-3 with TRBJ2-7; TRBD2 agrees at 7 bases. The CDR3 extends over 15 amino acids. Germline assignment: CDR1 SGHNT and CDR2 YENEEA. V lost 5 bases, J lost 6 bases, and 13 bases stayed unmatched. The chain's CDR3 is CASSTGGNWVLEQYF. In DNA, the CDR3 is TGTGCCAGCAGCACCGGGGGGAACTGGGTCCTCGAGCAGTACTTC.

The chain carries TRBV7-9 and TRBJ1-3; D is undetermined. This CDR3 has 16 amino acids. The V gene's germline CDR1 is SEHNR and CDR2 FQNEAQ (reference sequence). V shed 2 bases and J shed 0 bases, with 11 bases lying between them. The CDR3 sequence: CASSLHSVGSGNTIYF. DNA of the CDR3: TGTGCCAGCAGCTTACATTCGGTCGGCTCTGGAAACACCATATATTTT.

The V and J genes are TRBV10-1 and TRBJ2-5, with 8 positions matching TRBD2. Germline V gives CDR1 WNHNN, CDR2 SYGVQD (reference sequence). CDR3 length: 15 residues. V lost 3 bases and J lost 4; bases outside the gene matches: 7. The CDR3 spells CASSDRAGVTETQYF. In nucleotides, the CDR3 is TGCGCCAGCAGTGATAGAGCGGGAGTCACAGAGACCCAGTACTTC.

This clone was observed a handful of times. CDR3 in DNA: TGTGCCAGCAGCCTCCCTGGGCAACAATCGAAGGAGCAGTTCTTC. It translates to CASSLPGQQSKEQFF. J is TRBJ2-1 and V is TRBV14; no firm D call. Germline CDR1 SGHDN, CDR2 FVKESK. This CDR3 spans 15 amino acids. V dropped 4 bases and J dropped 10 bases, with 20 bases sitting between them.

This chain joins TRBV6-2 or TRBV6-3 and TRBJ1-1; a possible D gene is TRBD1 (6 bases). This CDR3 comprises 16 residues. CDR1 is MNHEY, CDR2 SVGEGT, per germline. The germline V and J ends were trimmed by 2 bases and 3 bases, with 16 bases remaining between them. CDR3 nucleotide sequence: TGTGCCAGCAGTTACAATCCAGGGGAGGGGCACACTGAAGCTTTCTTT. This gives the protein CASSYNPGEGHTEAFF.

The chain uses TRBV7-2 and TRBJ1-1, with unresolved D. The CDR3 runs 13 residues. Per the germline V gene, CDR1 is SGHTA and CDR2 is FQGNSA. Trimming cost V 8 bases and J 0 bases, with 10 bases left between them. The CDR3 region has the DNA TGTGCCAGCCGCTCTGGCATGAACACTGAAGCTTTCTTT. This translates into CASRSGMNTEAFF.

The chain links TRBV7-9 to TRBJ1-2; 8 bases line up with TRBD1. The CDR3 covers 15 residues. V lost 1 base to trimming and J lost 4 bases; unmatched junction nucleotides: 5. Germline V CDR1 and CDR2: SEHNR, FQNEAQ (reference sequence). In DNA form, the CDR3 reads TGTGCCAGCAGCTTAGGGGGACAGGCGCCCTATGGCTACACCTTC. This encodes CASSLGGQAPYGYTF.

Written as DNA, the CDR3 is TGTGCCAGCAGTTTAGAGCTATACGAGCAGTACTTC. Translating it yields CASSLELYEQYF. The chain uses TRBV12-3 or TRBV12-4 and TRBJ2-7; D gene uncertain. The CDR3 is 12 residues long. Trimming pared 1 base from V and 4 bases from J, leaving 5 bases between.

This sequence joins TRBV5-4 and TRBJ2-3, with 8 bases fitting TRBD2. After removal of 1 base from V and 2 bases from J, the junction contained 3 bases not matched to a gene. The CDR3 is 15 amino acids. Germline CDR1 reads SGHNT; CDR2 reads YYREEE (reference sequence). CDR3 protein: CASSLKLAATDTQYF. DNA of the CDR3: TGTGCCAGCAGCTTGAAACTAGCGGCCACAGATACGCAGTATTTT.

The chain has TRBV5-8 and TRBJ1-2; tentatively, D is TRBD1 (6 bases). V dropped 2 bases and J dropped 9 bases, with 17 bases sitting between them. This CDR3 contains 14 residues. Germline V lookup: CDR1 SGHTS, CDR2 YDEGEE. The CDR3 DNA follows: TGTGCCAGCAGCTTTTTACAGGGCCTACGGAGCTACACCTTC. The encoded protein is CASSFLQGLRSYTF. The entire variable domain, with the rest obtained from reference TRBV5-8 and TRBJ1-2, is as follows: EAGVTQSPTHLIKTRGQQATLRCSPISGHTSVYWYQQALGLGLQFLLWYDEGEERNRGNFPPRFSGRQFPNYSSELNVNALELEDSALYLCASSFLQGLRSYTFGSGTRLTVV.

This chain links TRBV19 with TRBJ2-1; 8 positions match TRBD2. CDR3 length equals 14 residues. The junction had 2 bases not matched to a gene; V was cut back by 4 bases and J by 3 bases. CDR1 and CDR2 from the germline V gene are LNHDA and SQIVND (reference sequence). CDR3 region: CASSSLAGYNEQFF. DNA of the CDR3: TGTGCCAGTAGTAGTCTAGCGGGCTACAATGAGCAGTTCTTC.

This sequence joins TRBV9 and TRBJ1-6; D may be TRBD1 (6 bases). V lost 0 bases and J 11 bases, leaving 12 bases between the germline ends. This CDR3 is 14 amino acids long. Germline V gene sequence: CDR1 SGDLS, CDR2 YYNGEE. The CDR3 reads CASSVEAQGPPLHF. As DNA, the CDR3 is TGTGCCAGCAGCGTAGAAGCACAGGGACCACCCCTCCACTTT.

The table lists this clone with a count of one. The chain has TRBV18 and TRBJ1-2, with 7 bases aligning to TRBD1. Trimming at V came to 0 bases and at J to 4 bases, leaving 11 bases not matched to a gene. The CDR3 is made up of 17 amino acids. Germline CDR1 KGHSH, CDR2 LQKENI. CDR3 protein: CASSPPGLGQDLYGYTF. Here the CDR3 DNA reads TGTGCCAGCTCACCACCGGGGCTTGGACAGGACCTCTATGGCTACACCTTC.

The gene calls are TRBV2 and TRBJ2-7; 7 bases line up with TRBD2. The germline V gene encodes CDR1 SNHLY and CDR2 FYNNEI. The J segment lost 4 bases and the V segment lost 7 bases, leaving 7 bases of the junction unmatched. The CDR3 has 13 amino acids. The CDR3 reads CASKTGREYEQYF. In DNA, the CDR3 is TGTGCCAGCAAGACGGGGCGGGAGTACGAGCAGTACTTC. The whole variable domain, remainder taken from reference TRBV2 and TRBJ2-7, is EPEVTQTPSHQVTQMGQEVILRCVPISNHLYFYWYRQILGQKVEFLVSFYNNEISEKSEIFDDQFSVERPDGSNFTLKIRSTKLEDSAMYFCASKTGREYEQYFGPGTRLTVT.

The chain carries TRBV29-1 and TRBJ2-7, with 9 bases fitting TRBD1. The CDR3 loop spans 13 amino acids. Germline CDR1 reads SQVTM; CDR2 reads ANQGSEA. The V segment lost 4 bases and the J segment 6 bases; nucleotides outside the gene matches: 7. The CDR3 here is CSVVPGQGLEQYF. CDR3 coding DNA: TGCAGCGTTGTGCCGGGACAGGGTCTCGAGCAGTACTTC.

The rearrangement uses TRBV9 and TRBJ2-2; 7 bases are a match to TRBD2. The germline V gene encodes CDR1 SGDLS and CDR2 YYNGEE. The ends lost 0 bases at V and 4 bases at J; junction bases unmatched: 6. The CDR3 is 16 amino acids. The CDR3 DNA sequence: TGTGCCAGCAGCGTAGAGGACGGCGGGAGCACCGGGGAGCTGTTTTTT. Translating gives CASSVEDGGSTGELFF.

The V call is TRBV19, the J call TRBJ1-5, with 7 bases that match TRBD1. Germline V gives CDR1 LNHDA, CDR2 SQIVND (reference sequence). The CDR3 has 14 amino acids. Trimming at V came to 6 bases and at J to 5 bases, leaving 7 bases not matched to a gene. The CDR3 is CASRKTGVDQPQHF. The CDR3 bases are TGTGCCAGTAGAAAAACAGGGGTGGATCAGCCCCAGCATTTT.

J is TRBJ1-4 and V is TRBV2; D remains unclear. V gave up 3 bases and J gave up 4 bases, with 9 bases separating them. CDR3 length: 14 amino acids. Germline V gene data show CDR1 as SNHLY and CDR2 as FYNNEI. In DNA, the CDR3 is TGTGCCAGCAGTGAGGGAGAGTATAATGAAAAACTGTTTTTT. Translation: CASSEGEYNEKLFF. Full variable domain (missing parts from reference TRBV2 and TRBJ1-4): EPEVTQTPSHQVTQMGQEVILRCVPISNHLYFYWYRQILGQKVEFLVSFYNNEISEKSEIFDDQFSVERPDGSNFTLKIRSTKLEDSAMYFCASSEGEYNEKLFFGSGTQLSVL.

V gene TRBV5-8 combines with J gene TRBJ2-5; 7 nucleotides agree with TRBD1. With V trimmed by 0 bases and J by 4 bases, 6 bases remained unmatched. Germline CDR1 reads SGHTS; CDR2 reads YDEGEE. The CDR3 contains 15 residues. CDR3 coding DNA: TGTGCCAGCAGCTTGGAGGGACAGCCCTCAGAGACCCAGTACTTC. Protein: CASSLEGQPSETQYF.